The source of this T cell receptor beta chain is a study of radiation and T cells in renal cell carcinoma. Study context: Nephrectomy followed 15 Gy stereotactic body radiation by 4 weeks.

Trimming pared 0 bases from V and 4 bases from J, leaving 13 bases between. This CDR3 contains 15 residues. The V gene's germline CDR1 is MNHEY and CDR2 SVGAGI. TCRdb's table, derived via immunoSEQ multiplex PCR, lists solely in-frame clones and lacks some. The table includes roughly 130,000 clones, roughly 90% detected once. Documented time point: baseline pretreatment blood. Specified treatment: 15 Gy SBRT to primary tumor, nephrectomy 4 weeks later. The receptor was isolated from a woman in her 50s with renal cell carcinoma. This specimen consisted of blood, obtained from a patient whose treatment included radiotherapy and nephrectomy. V usage is TRBV6-5 and J usage is TRBJ2-7, with D perhaps TRBD2 (6 bases). The CDR3 coding sequence is TGTGCCAGCAGTTACTCGGAGGGTAGACTATACGAGCAGTACTTC. Protein sequence: CASSYSEGRLYEQYF.